Given below is one T cell receptor beta chain in context. Its antigen is unknown. Genomic DNA of every subset was divided equally among multiple immunoSEQ plates. Assay: immunoSEQ multiplex PCR; the TCRdb copy retains only in-frame clones and omits some. Of some 700,000 clones in the sample, roughly 88% are singletons; the top ten hold around a third. The sample is drawn from a study of shared clonotypes between healthy human individuals. In the study overall: Researchers drew samples from a couple of women and a few men aged 18 to 49. Findings and limits, study-wide: Owing to a small donor count, the genetic and exposure-history diversity represented was limited.

With V trimmed by 1 base and J by 4 bases, 14 bases remained unmatched. The CDR3 spans 18 residues. The V gene's germline CDR1 is SGHRS and CDR2 YFSETQ. CCR7-negative CD45RA+ TemRA cells were combined with CD45RO+ cells to form CD8 memory. The receptor's source is a man between 18 and 35 years old in good health. Some clones in this sample may be carry-over from other donors' samples. The specimen sequenced was memory CD8+ T cells from PBMCs. Noted subset: CD45RO+ cells pooled with CCR7-negative TemRA cells. The chain couples TRBV5-1 to TRBJ2-1; TRBD2 matches at 7 bases. The CDR3 here is CASSLMGRSREPYNEQFF. CDR3 DNA sequence: TGCGCCAGCAGCTTGATGGGCCGCTCGCGGGAGCCGTACAATGAGCAGTTCTTC.